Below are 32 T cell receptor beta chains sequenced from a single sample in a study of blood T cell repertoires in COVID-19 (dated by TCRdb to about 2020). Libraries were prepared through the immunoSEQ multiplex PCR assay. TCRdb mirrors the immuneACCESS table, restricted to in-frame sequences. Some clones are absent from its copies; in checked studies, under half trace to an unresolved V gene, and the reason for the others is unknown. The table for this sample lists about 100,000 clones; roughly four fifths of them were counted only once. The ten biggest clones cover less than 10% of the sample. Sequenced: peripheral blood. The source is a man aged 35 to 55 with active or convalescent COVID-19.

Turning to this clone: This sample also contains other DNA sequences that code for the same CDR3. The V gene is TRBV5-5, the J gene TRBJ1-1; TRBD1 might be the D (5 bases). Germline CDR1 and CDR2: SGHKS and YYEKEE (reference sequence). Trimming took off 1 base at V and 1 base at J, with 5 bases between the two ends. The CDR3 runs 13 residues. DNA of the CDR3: TGTGCCAGCAGCTTGACAGGGAACACTGAAGCTTTCTTT. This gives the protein CASSLTGNTEAFF. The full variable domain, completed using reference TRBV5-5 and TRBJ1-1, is DAGVTQSPTHLIKTRGQQVTLRCSPISGHKSVSWYQQVLGQGPQFIFQYYEKEERGRGNFPDRFSARQFPNYSSELNVNALLLGDSALYLCASSLTGNTEAFFGQGTRLTVV.

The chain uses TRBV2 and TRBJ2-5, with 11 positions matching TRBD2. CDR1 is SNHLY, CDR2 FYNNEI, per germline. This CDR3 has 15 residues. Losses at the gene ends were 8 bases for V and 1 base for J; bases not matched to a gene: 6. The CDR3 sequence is CASSLAGVLQETQYF. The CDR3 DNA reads TGTGCCAGCTCACTAGCGGGAGTCCTCCAAGAGACCCAGTACTTC.

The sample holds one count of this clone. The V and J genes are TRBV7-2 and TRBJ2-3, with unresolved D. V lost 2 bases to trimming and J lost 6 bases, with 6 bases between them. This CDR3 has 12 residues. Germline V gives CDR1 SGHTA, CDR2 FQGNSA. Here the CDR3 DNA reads TGTGCCAGCAGCTTATTTCTGGATACGCAGTATTTT. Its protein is CASSLFLDTQYF.

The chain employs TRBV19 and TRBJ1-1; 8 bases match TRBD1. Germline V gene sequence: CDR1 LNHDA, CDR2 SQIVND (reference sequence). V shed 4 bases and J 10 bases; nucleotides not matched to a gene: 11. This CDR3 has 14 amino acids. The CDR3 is CASSTTDRGVLAFF. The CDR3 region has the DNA TGTGCCAGTAGTACAACCGACAGGGGAGTCTTAGCTTTCTTT.

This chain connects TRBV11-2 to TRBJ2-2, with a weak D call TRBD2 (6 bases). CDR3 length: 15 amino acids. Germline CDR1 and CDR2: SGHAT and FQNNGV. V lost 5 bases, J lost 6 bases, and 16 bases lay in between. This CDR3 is CASSIGSSPPGELFF. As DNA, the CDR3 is TGTGCCAGCAGCATCGGGAGCAGTCCCCCCGGGGAGCTGTTTTTT.

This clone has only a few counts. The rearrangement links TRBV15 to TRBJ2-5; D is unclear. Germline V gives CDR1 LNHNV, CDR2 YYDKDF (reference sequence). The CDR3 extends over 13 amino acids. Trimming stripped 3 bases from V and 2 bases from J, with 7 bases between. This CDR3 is CATSSPLQETQYF. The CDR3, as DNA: TGTGCCACCAGCAGTCCACTACAAGAGACCCAGTACTTC.

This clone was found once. The CDR3 protein is CASSPSVQGGNEQFF. The CDR3 DNA is TGTGCCAGCAGCCCCTCGGTACAGGGGGGGAATGAGCAGTTCTTC. The rearrangement uses TRBV7-3 and TRBJ2-1; a possible D gene is TRBD1 (8 bases). CDR3 length: 15 amino acids. CDR1 is SGHTA, CDR2 FQGTGA, per germline. The V gene lost 5 bases and the J gene lost 7 bases, with 18 bases spanning the gap.

The CDR3 DNA reads as TGTGCCAGCAGCTCTAACCAGGGACAGTACTATGGCTACACCTTC. Translation: CASSSNQGQYYGYTF. The chain employs TRBV7-2 and TRBJ1-2; 7 bases align to TRBD1. The CDR3 covers 15 residues. Trimming at V came to 4 bases and at J to 3 bases, leaving 8 bases not matched to a gene. In germline, CDR1 is SGHTA, CDR2 FQGNSA.

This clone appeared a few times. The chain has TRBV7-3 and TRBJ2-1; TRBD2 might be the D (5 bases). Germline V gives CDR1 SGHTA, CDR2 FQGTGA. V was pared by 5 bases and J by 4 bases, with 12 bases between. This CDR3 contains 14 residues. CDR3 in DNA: TGTGCCAGCAGCCCCGGGATTAAATACAATGAGCAGTTCTTC. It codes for CASSPGIKYNEQFF.

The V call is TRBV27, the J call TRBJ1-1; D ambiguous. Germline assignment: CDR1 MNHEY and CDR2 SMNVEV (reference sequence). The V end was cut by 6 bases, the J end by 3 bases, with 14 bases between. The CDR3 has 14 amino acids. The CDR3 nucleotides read TGTGCCAGCAGGCCAGGAGGGCGGTACACTGAAGCTTTCTTT. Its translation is CASRPGGRYTEAFF.

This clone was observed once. CDR3 residues: CASSETGSSYNEQFF. The CDR3 DNA follows: TGTGCCAGCAGTGAAACAGGCTCTTCCTACAATGAGCAGTTCTTC. The chain employs TRBV2 and TRBJ2-1; D is perhaps TRBD1 (5 bases). The V gene's germline CDR1 is SNHLY and CDR2 FYNNEI. This CDR3 has 15 amino acids. The V and J ends lost 2 bases and 1 base respectively, with 9 bases between them.

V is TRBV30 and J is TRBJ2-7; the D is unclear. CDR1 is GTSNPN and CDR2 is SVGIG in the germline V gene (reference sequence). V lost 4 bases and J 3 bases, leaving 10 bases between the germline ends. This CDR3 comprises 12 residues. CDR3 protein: CAWTNSFYEQYF. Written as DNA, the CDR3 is TGTGCCTGGACAAACAGCTTCTACGAGCAGTACTTC.

In DNA, the CDR3 is TGTGCCAGTAGTATACTAGCGGGGGAGAATGAGCAGTTCTTC. It codes for CASSILAGENEQFF. The chain uses TRBV19 and TRBJ2-1, with TRBD2 matching over 10 bases. The junction had 2 bases not matched to a gene; V was cut back by 2 bases and J by 7 bases. The CDR3 has 14 residues. Germline V gene sequence: CDR1 LNHDA, CDR2 SQIVND (reference sequence). Based on the CDR3 plus reference TRBV19 and TRBJ2-1, the full variable domain is DGGITQSPKYLFRKEGQNVTLSCEQNLNHDAMYWYRQDPGQGLRLIYYSQIVNDFQKGDIAEGYSVSREKKESFPLTVTSAQKNPTAFYLCASSILAGENEQFFGPGTRLTVL.

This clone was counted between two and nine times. DNA of the CDR3: TGTGCCAGCAGAAGAGGACTCCAAGAGACCCAGTACTTC. It encodes CASRRGLQETQYF. The chain recombines TRBV6-5 with TRBJ2-5, with D possibly matching TRBD2 (5 bases). With 6 bases removed from V and 1 base from J, the gap between germline ends came to 9 bases. CDR1 is MNHEY, CDR2 SVGAGI, per germline. The CDR3 consists of 13 residues.

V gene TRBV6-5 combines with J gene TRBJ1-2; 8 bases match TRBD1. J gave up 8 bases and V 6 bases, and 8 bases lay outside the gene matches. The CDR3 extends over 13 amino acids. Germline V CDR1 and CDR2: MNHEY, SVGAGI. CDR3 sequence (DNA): TGTGCCAGCAGCCCCGGACAGGGTCGAGGCTACACCTTC. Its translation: CASSPGQGRGYTF.

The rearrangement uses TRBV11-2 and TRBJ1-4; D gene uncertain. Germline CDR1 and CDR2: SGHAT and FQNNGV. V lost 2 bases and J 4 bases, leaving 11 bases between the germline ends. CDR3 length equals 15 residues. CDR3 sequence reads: CASSLPPSLNEKLFF. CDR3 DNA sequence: TGTGCCAGCAGCTTACCCCCGAGCCTTAATGAAAAACTGTTTTTT.

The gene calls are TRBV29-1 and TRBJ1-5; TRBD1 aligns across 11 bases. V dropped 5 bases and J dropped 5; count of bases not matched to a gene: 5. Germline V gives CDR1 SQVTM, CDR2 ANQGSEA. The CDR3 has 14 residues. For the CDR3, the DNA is TGCAGCGTTACCGGGACAGGGGGAGATCAGCCCCAGCATTTT. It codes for CSVTGTGGDQPQHF.

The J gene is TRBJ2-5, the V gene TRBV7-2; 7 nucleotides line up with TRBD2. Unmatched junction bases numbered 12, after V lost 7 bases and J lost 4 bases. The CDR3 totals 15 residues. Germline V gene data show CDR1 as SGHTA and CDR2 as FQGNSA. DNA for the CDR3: TGTGCCAGCACTCCTCAACTACTAGCGCCAGAGACCCAGTACTTC. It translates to CASTPQLLAPETQYF.

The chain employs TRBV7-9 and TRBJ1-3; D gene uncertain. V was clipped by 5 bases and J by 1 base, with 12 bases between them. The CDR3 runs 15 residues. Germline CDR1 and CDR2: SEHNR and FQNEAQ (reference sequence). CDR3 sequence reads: CASSQRDRSGNTIYF. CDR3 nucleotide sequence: TGTGCCAGCAGCCAGAGGGATAGGTCTGGAAACACCATATATTTT.

DNA for the CDR3: TGTGCCAGCAGCGACAGGGGAAGTGTTAACACCGGGGAGCTGTTTTTT. Its protein product is CASSDRGSVNTGELFF. The rearrangement joins TRBV9 to TRBJ2-2; 7 bases map to TRBD1. Germline trimming cut 3 bases from V and 2 bases from J; bases unmatched to any gene: 7. Germline CDR1 SGDLS, CDR2 YYNGEE. The CDR3 runs to 16 residues. The variable domain in full, with the rest retrieved from reference TRBV9 and TRBJ2-2, is DSGVTQTPKHLITATGQRVTLRCSPRSGDLSVYWYQQSLDQGLQFLIQYYNGEERAKGNILERFSAQQFPDLHSELNLSSLELGDSALYFCASSDRGSVNTGELFFGEGSRLTVL.

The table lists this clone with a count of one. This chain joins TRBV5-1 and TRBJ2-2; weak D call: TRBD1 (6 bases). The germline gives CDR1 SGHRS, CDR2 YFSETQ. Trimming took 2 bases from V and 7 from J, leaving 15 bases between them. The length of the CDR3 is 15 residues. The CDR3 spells CASSFGQWDGGELFF. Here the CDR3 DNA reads TGCGCCAGCAGCTTCGGACAGTGGGATGGCGGGGAGCTGTTTTTT.

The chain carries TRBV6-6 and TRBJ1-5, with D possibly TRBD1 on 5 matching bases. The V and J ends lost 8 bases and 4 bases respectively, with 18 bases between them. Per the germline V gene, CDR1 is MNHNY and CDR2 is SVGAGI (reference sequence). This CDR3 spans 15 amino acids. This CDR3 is CASSAAGLSNQPQHF. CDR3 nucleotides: TGTGCCAGCTCGGCGGCGGGACTGTCAAATCAGCCCCAGCATTTT.

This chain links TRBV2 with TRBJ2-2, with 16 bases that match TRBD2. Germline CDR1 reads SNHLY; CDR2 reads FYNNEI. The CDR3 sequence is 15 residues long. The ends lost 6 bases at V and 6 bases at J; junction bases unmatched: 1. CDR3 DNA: TGTGCCAGCAGAGGGACTAGCGGGGGGGCCGGGGAGCTGTTTTTT. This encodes CASRGTSGGAGELFF.

The CDR3 region is CSASNYPANTGELFF. The CDR3 nucleotides read TGCAGTGCTAGTAACTACCCGGCGAACACCGGGGAGCTGTTTTTT. The chain couples TRBV20-1 to TRBJ2-2; D not certain. Trimming shortened V by 3 bases and J by 0 bases, and 11 bases separated the two germline ends. This CDR3 comprises 15 residues. Germline CDR1 DFQATT, CDR2 SNEGSKA (reference sequence).

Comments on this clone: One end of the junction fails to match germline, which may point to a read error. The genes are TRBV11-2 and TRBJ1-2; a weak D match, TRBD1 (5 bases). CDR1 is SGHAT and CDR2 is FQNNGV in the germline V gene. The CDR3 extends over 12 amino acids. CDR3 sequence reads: CASRKGNSGYTF. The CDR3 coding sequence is TGTGCCAGCCGAAAGGGGAACTCTGGCTACACCTTC.

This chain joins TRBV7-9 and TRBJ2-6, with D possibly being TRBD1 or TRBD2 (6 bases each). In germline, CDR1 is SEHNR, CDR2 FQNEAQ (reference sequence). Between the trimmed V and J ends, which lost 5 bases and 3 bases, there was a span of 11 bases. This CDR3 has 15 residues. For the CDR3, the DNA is TGTGCCAGCAGCGTAGGGGGAGGTGGGGCCAACGTCCTGACTTTC. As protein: CASSVGGGGANVLTF.

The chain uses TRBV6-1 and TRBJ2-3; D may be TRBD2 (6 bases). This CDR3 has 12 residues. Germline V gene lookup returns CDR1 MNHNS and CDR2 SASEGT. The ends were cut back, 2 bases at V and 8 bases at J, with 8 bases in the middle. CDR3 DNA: TGTGCCAGCAGTGAAACGGGGGTTACGCAGTATTTT. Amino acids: CASSETGVTQYF.

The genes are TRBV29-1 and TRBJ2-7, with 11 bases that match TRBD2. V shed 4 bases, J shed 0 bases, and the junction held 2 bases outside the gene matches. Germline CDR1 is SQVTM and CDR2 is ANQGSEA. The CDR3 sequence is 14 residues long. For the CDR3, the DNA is TGCAGCGTTGTTAGCGGGGGGGCCTCCTACGAGCAGTACTTC. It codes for CSVVSGGASYEQYF.

CDR3 protein: CASSLGGTAENSPLHF. Here the CDR3 DNA reads TGTGCCAGCAGCTTAGGCGGGACAGCAGAGAATTCACCCCTCCACTTT. The chain combines TRBV7-3 with TRBJ1-6, with 7 bases identical to TRBD1. J gave up 7 bases and V 2 bases, and 8 bases lay outside the gene matches. The CDR3 extends over 16 amino acids. In germline, CDR1 is SGHTA, CDR2 FQGTGA. Complete variable domain (other parts from reference TRBV7-3 and TRBJ1-6): GAGVSQTPSNKVTEKGKYVELRCDPISGHTALYWYRQSLGQGPEFLIYFQGTGAADDSGLPNDRFFAVRPEGSVSTLKIQRTERGDSAVYLCASSLGGTAENSPLHFGNGTRLTVT.

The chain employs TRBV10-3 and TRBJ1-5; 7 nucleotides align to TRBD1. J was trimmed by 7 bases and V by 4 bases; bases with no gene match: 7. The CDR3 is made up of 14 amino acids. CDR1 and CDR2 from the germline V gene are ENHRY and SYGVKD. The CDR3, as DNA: TGTGCCATCAGTGTAGAGGGGGCAAAACAGCCCCAGCATTTT. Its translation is CAISVEGAKQPQHF.

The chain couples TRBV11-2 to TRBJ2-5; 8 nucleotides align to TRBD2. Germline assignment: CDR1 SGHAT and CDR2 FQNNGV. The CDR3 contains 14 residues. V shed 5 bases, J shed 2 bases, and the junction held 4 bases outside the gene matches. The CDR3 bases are TGTGCCAGCAGCCGGGGGGGGCAGCAAGAGACCCAGTACTTC. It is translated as CASSRGGQQETQYF.

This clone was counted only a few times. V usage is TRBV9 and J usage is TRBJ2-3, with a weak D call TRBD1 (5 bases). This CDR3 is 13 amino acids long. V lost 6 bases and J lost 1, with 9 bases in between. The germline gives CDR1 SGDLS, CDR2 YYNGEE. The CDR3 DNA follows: TGTGCCAGCAAGGGGCAAGGCACAGATACGCAGTATTTT. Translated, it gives CASKGQGTDTQYF.